This TCR beta chain was recovered during a study of graft-versus-host responses after intestinal transplantation. TCRdb's copy holds only in-frame clones and misses some; the assay was immunoSEQ multiplex PCR. The data show around 70,000 clones, about 90% seen once. Trimming left V 3 bases short and J 4 bases short, with 16 bases between. The germline CDR1 and CDR2 sequences are MDHEN and SYDVKM. The CDR3 is 15 residues long. Of note for this clone: No antigen is known for it.

The origin of this receptor is a human donor who received an intestinal transplant. The sample was unstimulated CD8+ T cells sorted from spleen or lymph node cells, taken before intestinal transplant. The chain joins TRBV28 to TRBJ2-7; D possibly corresponds to TRBD1 (5 bases). CDR3 loop: CASSFGTAAGYEQYF. Here the CDR3 DNA reads TGTGCCAGCAGTTTTGGAACTGCCGCAGGGTACGAGCAGTACTTC.